This record covers a single T cell receptor beta chain. The data were obtained in a study of blood T cell repertoires in COVID-19. Trimming cost V 6 bases and J 4 bases; bases outside gene matches: 5. Germline-derived CDR1 and CDR2 are MDHEN and SYDVKM. The CDR3 consists of 14 residues. Assay used: immunoSEQ multiplex PCR; TCRdb lists only in-frame clones, some missing. This sample carries some 250,000 clones, about 83% of them seen once, and the ten largest clones take roughly an eighth. The rearrangement joins TRBV28 to TRBJ2-3, with TRBD1 matching over 9 bases. Input material: peripheral blood. The TCR was taken from a man aged 80 or over with acute or convalescent COVID-19. The CDR3 DNA sequence: TGTGCCAGCAGGGGGACAGGGCAAGCAGATACGCAGTATTTT. Encoded protein: CASRGTGQADTQYF.